This TCR beta chain emerged from a study of blood T cell repertoires in COVID-19. Looking at the study overall: Some COVID-19 samples were acute and others convalescent; all came from the United States, Italy and Spain. PBMCs, B-cell-depleted T cells, or T cells were the source of the cDNA or gDNA that made up the material.

The CDR3 loop spans 15 amino acids. Germline V lookup: CDR1 MDHEN, CDR2 SYDVKM. V lost 7 bases, J lost 3 bases, and 16 bases lay in between. Study processing details: It was from reference gene primer amplification that nucleated cell counts were estimated. Only in-frame clones appear in the TCRdb table, and some are missing; sequencing was by immunoSEQ multiplex PCR. Clone size and V and J calls were adopted from that table, with D and trimming inferred from the DNA. The table lists over 75,000 clones, around 83% of them singletons. Sequences were obtained from peripheral blood. The chain combines TRBV28 with TRBJ1-3, with a weak D call TRBD1 (6 bases). This sequence was found in a woman aged 45-65 years with acute or convalescent COVID-19. The CDR3 nucleotides are TGTGCCAGCACCGACCCCACGACAGGTGGAAACACCATATATTTT. Its translation is CASTDPTTGGNTIYF.